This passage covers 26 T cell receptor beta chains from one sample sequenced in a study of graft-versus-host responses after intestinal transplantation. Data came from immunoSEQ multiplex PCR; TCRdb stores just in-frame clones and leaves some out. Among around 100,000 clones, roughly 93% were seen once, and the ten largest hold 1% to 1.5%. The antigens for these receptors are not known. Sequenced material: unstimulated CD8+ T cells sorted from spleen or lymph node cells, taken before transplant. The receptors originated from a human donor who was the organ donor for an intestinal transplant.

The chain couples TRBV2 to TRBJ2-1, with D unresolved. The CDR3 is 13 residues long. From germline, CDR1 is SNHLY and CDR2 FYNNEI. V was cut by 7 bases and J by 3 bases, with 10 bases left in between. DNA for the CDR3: TGTGCCAGCATTGGGGTGGTCTACAATGAGCAGTTCTTC. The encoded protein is CASIGVVYNEQFF.

CDR3 in amino acids: CASSPPDKYNEQFF. The CDR3 bases are TGTGCCAGCAGCCCCCCGGACAAGTACAATGAGCAGTTCTTC. The chain employs TRBV7-9 and TRBJ2-1, with D possibly being TRBD1 (5 bases). The CDR3 runs to 14 residues. The germline V and J ends were trimmed by 5 bases and 4 bases, with 12 bases remaining between them. Germline V gene data show CDR1 as SEHNR and CDR2 as FQNEAQ (reference sequence).

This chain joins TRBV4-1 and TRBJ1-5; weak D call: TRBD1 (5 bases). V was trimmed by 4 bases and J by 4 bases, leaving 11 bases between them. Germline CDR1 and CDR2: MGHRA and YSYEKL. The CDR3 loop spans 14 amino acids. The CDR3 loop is CASSRGVPNQPQHF. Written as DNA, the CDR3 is TGCGCCAGCAGCCGAGGGGTCCCAAATCAGCCCCAGCATTTT.

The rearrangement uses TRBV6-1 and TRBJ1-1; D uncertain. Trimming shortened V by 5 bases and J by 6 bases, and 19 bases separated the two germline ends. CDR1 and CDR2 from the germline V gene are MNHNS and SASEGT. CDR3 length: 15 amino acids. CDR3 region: CASSPWTKVVAEAFF. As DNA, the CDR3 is TGTGCCAGCAGTCCATGGACGAAGGTCGTCGCTGAAGCTTTCTTT.

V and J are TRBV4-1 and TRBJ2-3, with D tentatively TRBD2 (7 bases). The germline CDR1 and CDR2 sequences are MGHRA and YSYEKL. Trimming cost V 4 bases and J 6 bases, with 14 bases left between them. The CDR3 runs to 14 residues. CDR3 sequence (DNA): TGCGCCAGCAGCCTCTTGGGGGGGCGGGATACGCAGTATTTT. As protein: CASSLLGGRDTQYF.

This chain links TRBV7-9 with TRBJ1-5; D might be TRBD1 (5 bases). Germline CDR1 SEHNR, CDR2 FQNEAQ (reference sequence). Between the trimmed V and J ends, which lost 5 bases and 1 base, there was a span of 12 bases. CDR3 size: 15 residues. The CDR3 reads CASSPGTASNQPQHF. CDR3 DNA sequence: TGTGCCAGCAGCCCCGGGACTGCAAGCAATCAGCCCCAGCATTTT.

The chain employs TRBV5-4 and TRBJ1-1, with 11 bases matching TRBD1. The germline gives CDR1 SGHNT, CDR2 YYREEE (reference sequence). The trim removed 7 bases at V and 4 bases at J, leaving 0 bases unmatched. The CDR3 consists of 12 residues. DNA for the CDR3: TGTGCCAGCGGGACAGGGGGCACTGAAGCTTTCTTT. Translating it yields CASGTGGTEAFF. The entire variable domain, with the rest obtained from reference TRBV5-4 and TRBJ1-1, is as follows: ETGVTQSPTHLIKTRGQQVTLRCSSQSGHNTVSWYQQALGQGPQFIFQYYREEENGRGNFPPRFSGLQFPNYSSELNVNALELDDSALYLCASGTGGTEAFFGQGTRLTVV.

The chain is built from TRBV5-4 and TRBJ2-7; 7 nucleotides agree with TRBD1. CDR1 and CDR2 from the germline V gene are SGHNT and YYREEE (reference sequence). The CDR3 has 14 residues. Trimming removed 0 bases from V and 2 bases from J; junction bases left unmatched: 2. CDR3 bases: TGTGCCAGCAGCTTGGACAGGGGAGCCTACGAGCAGTACTTC. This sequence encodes CASSLDRGAYEQYF.

CDR3 sequence: CASSQPLLLGTSGGNEQFF. CDR3 bases: TGTGCCAGCAGCCAACCCTTGTTACTCGGGACTAGCGGGGGCAATGAGCAGTTCTTC. The genes are TRBV4-2 and TRBJ2-1; 14 positions agree with TRBD2. Germline values: CDR1 LGHNA, CDR2 YNFKEQ. The CDR3 length is 19 residues. V dropped 2 bases and J dropped 6; count of bases not matched to a gene: 12.

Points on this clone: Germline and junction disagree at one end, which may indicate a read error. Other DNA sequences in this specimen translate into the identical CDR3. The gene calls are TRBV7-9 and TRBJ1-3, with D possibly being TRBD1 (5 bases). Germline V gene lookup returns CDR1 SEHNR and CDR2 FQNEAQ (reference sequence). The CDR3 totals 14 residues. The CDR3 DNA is TGTGCTAGCAGCGACAGCCTCTCTGGAAACACCATATATTTT. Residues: CASSDSLSGNTIYF.

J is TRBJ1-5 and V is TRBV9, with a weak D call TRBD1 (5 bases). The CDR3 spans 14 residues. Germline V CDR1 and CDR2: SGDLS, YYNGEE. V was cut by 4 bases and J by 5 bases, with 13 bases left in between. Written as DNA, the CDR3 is TGTGCCAGCAGCCCGTGGCGGGGGGATCAGCCCCAGCATTTT. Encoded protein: CASSPWRGDQPQHF.

CDR3 sequence reads: CASSYSTPSETQYF. The CDR3, as DNA: TGTGCCAGCAGTTACTCGACACCGTCTGAGACCCAGTACTTC. J is TRBJ2-5 and V is TRBV27; no clear D. Germline-derived CDR1 and CDR2 are MNHEY and SMNVEV (reference sequence). The V and J ends lost 4 bases and 5 bases respectively, with 14 bases between them. The CDR3 contains 14 residues.

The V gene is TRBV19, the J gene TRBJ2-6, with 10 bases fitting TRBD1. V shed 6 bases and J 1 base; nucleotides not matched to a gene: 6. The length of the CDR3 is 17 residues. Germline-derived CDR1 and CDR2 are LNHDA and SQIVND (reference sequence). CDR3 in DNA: TGTGCCAGTAGGAACGACAGGGGGCTGTCTGGGGCCAACGTCCTGACTTTC. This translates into CASRNDRGLSGANVLTF. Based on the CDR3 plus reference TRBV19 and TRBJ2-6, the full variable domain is DGGITQSPKYLFRKEGQNVTLSCEQNLNHDAMYWYRQDPGQGLRLIYYSQIVNDFQKGDIAEGYSVSREKKESFPLTVTSAQKNPTAFYLCASRNDRGLSGANVLTFGAGSRLTVL.

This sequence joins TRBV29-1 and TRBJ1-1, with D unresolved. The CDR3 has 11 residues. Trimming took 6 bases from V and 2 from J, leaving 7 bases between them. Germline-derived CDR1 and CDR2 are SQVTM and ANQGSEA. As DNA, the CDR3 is TGCAGCGTGGGTTCTAACACTGAAGCTTTCTTT. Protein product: CSVGSNTEAFF.

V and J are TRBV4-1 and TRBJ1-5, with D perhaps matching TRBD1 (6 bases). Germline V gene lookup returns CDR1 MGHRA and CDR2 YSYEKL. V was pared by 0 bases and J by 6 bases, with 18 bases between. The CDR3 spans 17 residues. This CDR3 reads CASSQDPETGIGQPQHF. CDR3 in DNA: TGCGCCAGCAGCCAAGACCCCGAAACAGGGATCGGTCAGCCCCAGCATTTT.

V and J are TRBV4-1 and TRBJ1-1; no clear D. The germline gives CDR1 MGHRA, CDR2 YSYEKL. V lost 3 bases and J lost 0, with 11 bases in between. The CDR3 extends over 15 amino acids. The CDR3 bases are TGCGCCAGCAGCCAGCGAGAAGGATTGAACACTGAAGCTTTCTTT. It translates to CASSQREGLNTEAFF.

The CDR3 bases are TGTGCCAGCAGCGCAGGGGGAGGAGAGCAGTACTTC. Translating gives CASSAGGGEQYF. The genes are TRBV9 and TRBJ2-7; TRBD1 is a possible D gene (7 bases). The ends were cut back, 3 bases at V and 7 bases at J, with 11 bases in the middle. CDR1 and CDR2 (germline): SGDLS, YYNGEE. The CDR3 has 12 residues.

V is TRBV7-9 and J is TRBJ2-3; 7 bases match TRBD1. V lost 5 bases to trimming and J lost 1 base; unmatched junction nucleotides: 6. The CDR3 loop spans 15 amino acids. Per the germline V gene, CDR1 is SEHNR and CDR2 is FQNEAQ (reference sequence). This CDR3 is CASSITGTGTDTQYF. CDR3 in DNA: TGTGCCAGCAGCATAACCGGGACAGGCACAGATACGCAGTATTTT.

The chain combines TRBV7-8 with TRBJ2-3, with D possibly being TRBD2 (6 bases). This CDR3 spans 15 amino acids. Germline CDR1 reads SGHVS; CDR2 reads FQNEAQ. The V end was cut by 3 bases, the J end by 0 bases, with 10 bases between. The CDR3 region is CASSFFSGSTDTQYF. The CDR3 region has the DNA TGTGCCAGCAGCTTCTTTAGCGGAAGCACAGATACGCAGTATTTT. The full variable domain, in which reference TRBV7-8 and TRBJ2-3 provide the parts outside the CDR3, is GAGVSQSPRYKVAKRGQDVALRCDPISGHVSLFWYQQALGQGPEFLTYFQNEAQLDKSGLPSDRFFAERPEGSVSTLKIQRTQQEDSAVYLCASSFFSGSTDTQYFGPGTRLTVL.

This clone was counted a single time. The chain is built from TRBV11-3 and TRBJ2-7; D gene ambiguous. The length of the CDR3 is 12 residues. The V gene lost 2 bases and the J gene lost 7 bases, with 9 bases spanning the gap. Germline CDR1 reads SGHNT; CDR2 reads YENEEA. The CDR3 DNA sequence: TGTGCCAGCAGCTTACGTCGGCGGGAGCAGTACTTC. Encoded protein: CASSLRRREQYF.

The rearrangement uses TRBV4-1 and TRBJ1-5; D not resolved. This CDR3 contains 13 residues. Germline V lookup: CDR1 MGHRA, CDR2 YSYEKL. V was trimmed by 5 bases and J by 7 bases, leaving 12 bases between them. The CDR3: CASSGEGSQPQHF. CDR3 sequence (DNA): TGCGCCAGCAGCGGGGAAGGGTCCCAGCCCCAGCATTTT.

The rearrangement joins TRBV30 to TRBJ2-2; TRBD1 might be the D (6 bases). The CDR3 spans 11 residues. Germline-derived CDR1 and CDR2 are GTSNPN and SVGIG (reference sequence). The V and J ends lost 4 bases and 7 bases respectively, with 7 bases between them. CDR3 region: CAWTGVGELFF. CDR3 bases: TGTGCCTGGACAGGGGTCGGGGAGCTGTTTTTT.

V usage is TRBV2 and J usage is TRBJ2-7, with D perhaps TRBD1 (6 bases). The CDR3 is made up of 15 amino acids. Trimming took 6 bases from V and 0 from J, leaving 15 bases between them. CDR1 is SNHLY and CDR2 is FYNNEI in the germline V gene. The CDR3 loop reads CASSPGVSSSYEQYF. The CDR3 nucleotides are TGTGCCAGCAGCCCAGGGGTTTCCAGCTCCTACGAGCAGTACTTC.

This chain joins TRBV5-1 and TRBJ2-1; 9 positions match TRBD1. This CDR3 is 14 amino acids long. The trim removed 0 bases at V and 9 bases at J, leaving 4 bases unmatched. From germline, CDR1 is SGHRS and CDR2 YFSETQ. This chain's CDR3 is CASSLGQGGIEQFF. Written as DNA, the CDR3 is TGCGCCAGCAGCTTGGGACAGGGGGGAATTGAGCAGTTCTTC.

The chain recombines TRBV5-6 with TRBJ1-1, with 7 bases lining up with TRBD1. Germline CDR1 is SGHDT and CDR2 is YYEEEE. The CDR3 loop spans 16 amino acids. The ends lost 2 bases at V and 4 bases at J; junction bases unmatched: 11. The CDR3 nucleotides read TGTGCCAGCAGCTTTAGGGGGCCCACTTGGGGCACTGAAGCTTTCTTT. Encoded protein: CASSFRGPTWGTEAFF.

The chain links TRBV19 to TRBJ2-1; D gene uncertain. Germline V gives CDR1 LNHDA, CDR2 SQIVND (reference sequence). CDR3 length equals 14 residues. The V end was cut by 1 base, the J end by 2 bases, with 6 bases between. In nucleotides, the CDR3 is TGTGCCAGTAGTATAGGGAGTGCCTACAATGAGCAGTTCTTC. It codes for CASSIGSAYNEQFF.